Shown below are 12 T cell receptor beta chains from a single sample sequenced in a study of CD8+ T cells in alopecia areata. Regarding time point: mouse skin 6 weeks after grafting, around onset of hair loss. Extracted RNA was reverse transcribed into cDNA, the sequencing template. The table came from immunoSEQ multiplex PCR; TCRdb's copy has only in-frame clones and leaves some out. Sampling found about 6,000 clones, none seen once. Sequences were derived from skin, sampled at week 6. Receptor source: a C3H/HeJ mouse with alopecia areata. The MHC haplotype of the strain is H2-k.

This clone was counted ten times or more. Mouse gene names and germline throughout. The read terminates 3 residues before the CDR3 end, so the remaining end is supplied by the germline J gene. The rearrangement links TRBV1 to TRBJ1-6; D is possibly TRBD1 (5 bases). TRBJ1-6 is flagged as an ORF with uncertain function. V gave up 0 bases and J gave up 0 bases, with 12 bases separating them. Germline-derived CDR1 and CDR2 are NSQYPW and LRSPGD (reference sequence). The CDR3 runs to 18 residues. Partial CDR3 DNA: TGCACCTGCAGTGCAGATGAGGGGACTAATTCCTATAATTCGCCC. It translates to CTCSADEGTNSYNSP. The entire CDR3 is CTCSADEGTNSYNSPLYF.

This clone turned up a few times. Mouse germline and gene names are used. The read halts 4 residues ahead of the CDR3 end, with the missing end drawn from the germline J gene. This chain connects TRBV31 to TRBJ2-1; 12 bases map to TRBD2. CDR3 length equals 15 residues. The trim removed 1 base at V and 6 bases at J, leaving 4 bases unmatched. Germline CDR1 GKSSPN, CDR2 SITVG. The CDR3 region is CAWSPRLGGPAEQFF. Incomplete CDR3 DNA: TGTGCCTGGAGTCCCCGACTGGGGGGGCCTGCT.

About this clone: Genes and germline are mouse. The read ends 4 residues before the CDR3 terminus; that terminus is restored from the germline J gene. The J gene is TRBJ2-5, the V gene TRBV13-2, with 10 nucleotides matching TRBD1. This CDR3 is 14 amino acids long. Germline assignment: CDR1 NNHNN and CDR2 SYGAGS (reference sequence). The CDR3 here is CASGETGGADTQYF. The sequenced CDR3 bases are TGTGCCAGCGGTGAGACAGGGGGCGCAGAC.

This clone has only a few counts. Gene labels here are mouse ones. Coverage ceases 4 residues before the CDR3 finishes, and the germline J gene fills in the end. The V and J genes are TRBV5 and TRBJ2-3; possible D gene TRBD2, 7 bases. The CDR3 loop spans 15 amino acids. In germline, CDR1 is LGHNA, CDR2 YNLKQL (reference sequence). The V gene lost 2 bases and the J gene lost 1 base, with 10 bases spanning the gap. CDR3 bases read: TGTGCCAGCAGCCAAATGGGGGGCGGTGCAGAA. Its translation is CASSQMGGGAE. The whole CDR3 sequence is CASSQMGGGAETLYF.

This clone was counted ten times or more. Gene and germline names: mouse. The CDR3 extends 4 residues past the end of the read, so its final part is completed from the germline J gene. This chain links TRBV13-3 with TRBJ2-7; TRBD1 matches 9 bases. The CDR3 consists of 15 residues. The J segment lost 0 bases and the V segment lost 1 base, leaving 2 bases of the junction unmatched. CDR1 and CDR2 from the germline V gene are NNHDY and SYVADS. The CDR3 reads CASSDPTGGSYEQYF. Partial CDR3 DNA: TGTGCCAGCAGTGATCCGACAGGGGGCTCCTAT.

Concerning this clone: Gene labels here are mouse ones. The sequenced part of the CDR3 DNA is TGTGCCTGGAGTCTACAGGGAGGGAATTCGCCC. Encoded protein: CAWSLQGGNSP. The CDR3 in its entirety is CAWSLQGGNSPLYF. The chain employs TRBV31 and TRBJ1-6; D is perhaps TRBD1 (6 bases). The read gets to within 3 residues of the CDR3 end, and the germline J gene fills in the rest. TRBJ1-6 is an ORF for which the function is uncertain. The germline V gene encodes CDR1 GKSSPN and CDR2 SITVG. V was clipped by 0 bases and J by 7 bases, with 10 bases between them. There are 14 residues in the CDR3.

Comment on this clone: Gene and germline names: mouse. The read finishes 4 residues shy of the CDR3 end, and the germline J gene is used to complete it. The chain links TRBV29 to TRBJ2-1; D possibly corresponds to TRBD1 (7 bases). V shed 2 bases and J shed 2 bases, with 7 bases lying between them. Germline V gene lookup returns CDR1 MSHET and CDR2 SYDVDS. There are 14 residues in the CDR3. The CDR3: CASSLRGHYAEQFF. CDR3 DNA (partial): TGTGCTAGCAGTTTAAGGGGGCACTATGCT.

With respect to this clone: Any gene name here is a mouse gene name. The CDR3 goes on 4 residues after the read ends, and that part is filled in from the germline J gene. This rearrangement joins TRBV19 to TRBJ2-7; 7 bases are shared with TRBD2. The V gene's germline CDR1 is FNHDT and CDR2 SITEND (reference sequence). V trimming: 0 bases; J trimming: 0 bases; junction bases outside the gene matches: 6. CDR3 length: 16 residues. The covered CDR3 bases are TGTGCCAGCAGTATAGCTTCCCTGGGGGTCTCCTAT. Protein: CASSIASLGVSY. In full, the CDR3 reads CASSIASLGVSYEQYF.

There are many counts of this clone. Gene names denote mouse genes. The CDR3 goes on 4 residues after the read ends, and that part is filled in from the germline J gene. The chain uses TRBV13-2 and TRBJ2-7; a possible D gene is TRBD1 (5 bases). The CDR3 is 12 amino acids. Per the germline V gene, CDR1 is NNHNN and CDR2 is SYGAGS (reference sequence). CDR3 residues: CASGDRQYEQYF. CDR3 DNA (partial): TGTGCCAGCGGTGATCGACAGTAT.

This clone came up many times. Gene and germline names: mouse. Read sequence stops 4 residues before the CDR3 end, and the germline J gene provides the missing end. This chain connects TRBV5 to TRBJ2-1, with TRBD2 matching over 12 bases. The CDR3 consists of 15 residues. Germline loops: CDR1 LGHNA, CDR2 YNLKQL (reference sequence). CDR3 sequence reads: CASSPRDWGEAEQFF. The DNA read from the CDR3 is TGTGCCAGCAGCCCCCGGGACTGGGGGGAGGCT.

About this clone itself: The germline and genes are mouse ones. The CDR3: CASGDVWGGVEVFF. The sequenced CDR3 bases are TGTGCCAGCGGTGATGTCTGGGGGGGCGTA. The gene calls are TRBV13-2 and TRBJ1-1; TRBD1 might be the D (6 bases). Read sequence stops 4 residues before the CDR3 end, and the germline J gene provides the missing end. This CDR3 is built from 14 residues. The germline gives CDR1 NNHNN, CDR2 SYGAGS (reference sequence).

As concerns this clone: Mouse gene names and germline throughout. The read stops 3 residues short of the end of the CDR3; the missing end is completed from the germline J gene. The rearrangement links TRBV19 to TRBJ1-6; tentative D call: TRBD1 (5 bases). TRBJ1-6 is noted as an ORF with a role that remains uncertain. Germline V gives CDR1 FNHDT, CDR2 SITEND (reference sequence). V was pared by 1 base and J by 8 bases, with 7 bases between. The CDR3 contains 13 residues. The part of the CDR3 DNA that was read is TGTGCCAGCAGTATAAGGGGTGATTCGCCC. Translated: CASSIRGDSP. The full CDR3 protein is CASSIRGDSPLYF.